A selection of T cell receptor beta chains follows, all from one sample in a study of T cells in localized non-small cell lung cancer. Measured with immunoSEQ multiplex PCR; TCRdb has only the in-frame clones, and not every one. The table shows fewer than 25,000 clones, with 86% occurring only once. The sample in question was peripheral blood, obtained before any cancer treatment. The receptors stem from a male donor older than 55 with stage II squamous cell lung carcinoma. Both conserved end residues are trimmed from each CDR3. The order of the fields is CDR3 length, V gene, CDR3 protein.

14 | TRBV4-1 | ASSQLSGSANNEQF
12 | TRBV7-2 | ASALGISNTEAF
12 | TRBV30 | ACSGEYSNQPQH
14 | TRBV4-3 | ASSRLAGGATDTQY
13 | TRBV5-4 | ASSSSTSGNYEQY
14 | TRBV15 | ATSRHSGQAYNEQF
11 | TRBV7-6 | ASSRRANEKLF
9 | TRBV20-1 | SARGGPEAF
10 | TRBV30 | AWSEQIYGYT
11 | TRBV11-3 | ASSLSGGYGYT
10 | TRBV4-3 | ASTSGNTEAF
14 | TRBV7-9 | ASSKGGPLSYNEQF
14 | TRBV5-4 | ASSLAGGGPGGELF
13 | TRBV5-1 | ASSLGQNMNTEAF
13 | TRBV7-3 | ASSFSSGSNNEQF
13 | TRBV7-2 | ASSLDTNSYNEQF
13 | TRBV5-1 | ASSLAVGNQETQY
12 | TRBV5-8 | ASSLVGQSSGYT
13 | TRBV5-6 | ASSSGTGSNYGYT
13 | TRBV7-9 | ASSPRDRGLYGYT
11 | TRBV2 | ASRDRGFNEQF
13 | TRBV9 | ASSPSGGFGNTIY
13 | TRBV5-1 | ASSLNRDSNTEAF
11 | TRBV7-2 | ASSLGPPNEQF
15 | TRBV10-3 | AISFGGRGLKRTEQF
11 | TRBV27 | AAQSSGANVLT
11 | TRBV5-6 | ASSSLLVYEQY
12 | TRBV6-1 | ASNGDFTGSPLH
15 | TRBV5-5 | ASSRAGRANSGNTIY
10 | TRBV19 | ASQGLNQPQH
11 | TRBV14 | ASSQGTGTEAF
11 | TRBV29-1 | SVEEHSTDTQY
14 | TRBV2 | ASSDPQPLTSYEQY
13 | TRBV5-1 | ASSRLQGDQETQY
13 | TRBV15 | ATSGGAGGYVRAF
13 | TRBV30 | AWSVRLAATYEQY
13 | TRBV4-2 | ASSQVGQAAAKQY
8 | TRBV11-2 | ASSLGRRG
12 | TRBV6-4 | ASSEGSGYNEQF
13 | TRBV6-6 | ASSSTGGSGNTIY
14 | TRBV27 | ASSSHRDYPLYEQY
10 | TRBV6-1 | ASSRGPYEQY